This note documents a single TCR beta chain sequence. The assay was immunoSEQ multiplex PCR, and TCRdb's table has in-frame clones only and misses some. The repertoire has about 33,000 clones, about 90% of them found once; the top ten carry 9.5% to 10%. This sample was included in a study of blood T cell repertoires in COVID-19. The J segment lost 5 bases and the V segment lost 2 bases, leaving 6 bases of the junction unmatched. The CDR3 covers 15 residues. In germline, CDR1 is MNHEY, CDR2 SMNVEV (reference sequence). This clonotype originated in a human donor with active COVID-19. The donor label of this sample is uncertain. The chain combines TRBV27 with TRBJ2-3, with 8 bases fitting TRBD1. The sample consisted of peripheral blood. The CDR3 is CASSLGQGAGDTQYF. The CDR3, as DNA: TGTGCCAGCAGTTTAGGTCAGGGGGCGGGAGATACGCAGTATTTT.